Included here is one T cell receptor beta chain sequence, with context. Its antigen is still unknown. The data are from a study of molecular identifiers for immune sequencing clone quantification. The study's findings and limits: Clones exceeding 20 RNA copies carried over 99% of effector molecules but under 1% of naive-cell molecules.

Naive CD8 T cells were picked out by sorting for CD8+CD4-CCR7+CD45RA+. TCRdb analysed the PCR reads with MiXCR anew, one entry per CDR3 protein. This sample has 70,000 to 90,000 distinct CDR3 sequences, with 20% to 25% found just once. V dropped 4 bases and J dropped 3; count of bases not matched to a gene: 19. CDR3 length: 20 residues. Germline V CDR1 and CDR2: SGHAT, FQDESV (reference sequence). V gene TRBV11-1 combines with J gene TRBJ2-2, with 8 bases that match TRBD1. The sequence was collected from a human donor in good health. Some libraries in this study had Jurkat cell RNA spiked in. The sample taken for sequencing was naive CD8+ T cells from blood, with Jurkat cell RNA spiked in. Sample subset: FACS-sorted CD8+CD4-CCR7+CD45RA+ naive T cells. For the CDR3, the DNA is TGTGCCAGCAGCTCGATCGATCCAGGGGGCGGGGACGCGGACACCGGGGAGCTGTTTTTT. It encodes CASSSIDPGGGDADTGELFF.